This T cell receptor (beta chain) appears in the sequencing data of a study of OX40 agonist ivuxolimab in advanced cancers. As for the study in general: Patients were treated with intravenous ivuxolimab, dosed at 0.01 to 10 mg/kg and infused every 2 weeks. Study observations and caveats: Among the nonresponders, some also had low normalized T-cell clonal expansion. Researchers report that CD8+ T cells had, on average, more expanded clones than CD4+.

Trimming shortened V by 5 bases and J by 4 bases, and 11 bases separated the two germline ends. The germline V gene encodes CDR1 LNHDA and CDR2 SQIVND (reference sequence). CDR3 length equals 13 residues. The sampling schedule covered blood at baseline, cycle 4 day 1, and cycle 7 day 1. Repertoires were generated with immunoSEQ multiplex PCR, while TCRdb's copy carries only in-frame clones and drops some. The sample carries approximately 40,000 clones, about nine tenths recorded once. This clone was seen a few times. Its antigen is unknown. The TCR was taken from an adult with an advanced solid tumor such as melanoma, head and neck, liver or kidney cancer. The sample here was CD4+ or CD8+ T cells sorted from blood, taken in a trial of the OX40 agonist ivuxolimab. J is TRBJ2-5 and V is TRBV19; D is unresolved. The CDR3 DNA reads TGTGCCAGTAGTCCGCACCAAGTAGAGACCCAGTACTTC. This gives the protein CASSPHQVETQYF.